This T cell receptor (beta chain) emerged from a study of T cell repertoires in ileal Crohn's disease. Background on the study: About half of patients got postoperative therapy: under 12 thiopurines, under 20 anti-TNF.

Between the trimmed V and J ends, which lost 3 bases and 0 bases, there was a span of 19 bases. CDR3 length: 18 amino acids. CDR1 is SGHTA, CDR2 FQGNSA, per germline. Per sample, approximately 540 nanograms of biopsy DNA were TCRB immunosequenced. Profiling relied on immunoSEQ multiplex PCR, and the TCRdb table lists in-frame clones only, not all of them. Of nearly 7,500 clones in the sample, around four fifths were seen once. Regarding time point: neoterminal ileum biopsy at postoperative endoscopy, about 6 months after surgery. Findings and caveats of the study: Active smokers at surgery had more clonal expansions than non-smokers.

With regard to this clone: The antigen is undetermined.

The sample was ileal tissue. This receptor was identified in an adult with Crohn's disease. This chain joins TRBV7-2 and TRBJ2-3; D is ambiguous. The CDR3 DNA follows: TGTGCCAGCAGCTTCTTCCCATCGCGTAGATATAGCACAGATACGCAGTATTTT. This codes for CASSFFPSRRYSTDTQYF.